The rows below give T cell receptor beta chains drawn from one sample of a study of T cell responses to AZD1222 COVID-19 vaccine. Using immunoSEQ multiplex PCR, the repertoire was profiled, and TCRdb retains in-frame clones only, with some absent. The repertoire holds about 130,000 clones, with approximately 91% as singletons. The sample was peripheral blood, taken on day 0 of AZD1222 vaccination. The source is an adult in good health. Each CDR3 is given without its conserved first and last residue. Fields, in order: J gene, CDR3 length, V gene, CDR3 protein.

J gene: TRBJ2-1
CDR3 length: 13
V gene: TRBV7-9
CDR3 protein: ASIPAGGPYNEQF

J gene: TRBJ2-7
CDR3 length: 10
V gene: TRBV19
CDR3 protein: ASSIYGGEQY

J gene: TRBJ2-3
CDR3 length: 12
V gene: TRBV7-8
CDR3 protein: ASSFAGNADTQY

J gene: TRBJ2-7
CDR3 length: 11
V gene: TRBV25-1
CDR3 protein: ASSPGFLGEQY

J gene: TRBJ1-1
CDR3 length: 13
V gene: TRBV6-1
CDR3 protein: ASSEFEGMDTEAF

J gene: TRBJ1-4
CDR3 length: 13
V gene: TRBV19
CDR3 protein: ASSDDRGPNEKLF

J gene: TRBJ2-5
CDR3 length: 11
V gene: TRBV9
CDR3 protein: ASSVGEIETQY

J gene: TRBJ2-1
CDR3 length: 13
V gene: TRBV24-1
CDR3 protein: ATSDSLQGANEQF

J gene: TRBJ1-5
CDR3 length: 12
V gene: TRBV3-1/TRBV3-2
CDR3 protein: ASSQVGASQPQH

J gene: TRBJ1-1
CDR3 length: 10
V gene: TRBV5-6
CDR3 protein: ASSSAGTEAF

J gene: TRBJ2-1
CDR3 length: 11
V gene: TRBV7-2
CDR3 protein: ASSASPGNEQF

J gene: TRBJ2-2
CDR3 length: 13
V gene: TRBV4-1
CDR3 protein: ASSQDAGDTGELF

J gene: TRBJ2-7
CDR3 length: 14
V gene: TRBV19
CDR3 protein: ASRPRSSGGLYEQY

J gene: TRBJ2-3
CDR3 length: 11
V gene: TRBV6-1
CDR3 protein: ASSEPPPDTQY

J gene: TRBJ2-7
CDR3 length: 16
V gene: TRBV11-2
CDR3 protein: ASSFHLLAGDRTYEQY

J gene: TRBJ1-2
CDR3 length: 12
V gene: TRBV7-9
CDR3 protein: ASSLGSANYGYT

J gene: TRBJ2-7
CDR3 length: 13
V gene: TRBV6-6
CDR3 protein: ASSTLRTGIYEQY

J gene: TRBJ1-2
CDR3 length: 12
V gene: TRBV3-1/TRBV3-2
CDR3 protein: ASSQGQEAYGYT

J gene: TRBJ2-7
CDR3 length: 14
V gene: TRBV27
CDR3 protein: ASRPERSGGDYEQY

J gene: TRBJ2-5
CDR3 length: 14
V gene: TRBV5-1
CDR3 protein: ASSFKGTLKVETQY

J gene: TRBJ1-1
CDR3 length: 13
V gene: TRBV7-2
CDR3 protein: ASSPTDRGRGEAF

J gene: TRBJ2-1
CDR3 length: 11
V gene: TRBV4-3
CDR3 protein: ASSQAALNEQF

J gene: TRBJ2-7
CDR3 length: 13
V gene: TRBV4-1
CDR3 protein: ASSQERGDFYEQY

J gene: TRBJ2-3
CDR3 length: 13
V gene: TRBV6-1
CDR3 protein: ASSERSVPTDTQY

J gene: TRBJ2-7
CDR3 length: 12
V gene: TRBV9
CDR3 protein: ASNGLAGCVEQY

J gene: TRBJ1-1
CDR3 length: 11
V gene: TRBV15
CDR3 protein: ATRRSGFTEAF

J gene: TRBJ1-2
CDR3 length: 14
V gene: TRBV4-1
CDR3 protein: ASSQDRQIRGYGYT

J gene: TRBJ1-2
CDR3 length: 11
V gene: TRBV2
CDR3 protein: ASSGGKGWGYT

J gene: TRBJ1-2
CDR3 length: 12
V gene: TRBV9
CDR3 protein: ASSVVGSTYGYT

J gene: TRBJ2-6
CDR3 length: 18
V gene: TRBV15
CDR3 protein: ATTSDREEMRSFGANVLT

J gene: TRBJ1-1
CDR3 length: 13
V gene: TRBV14
CDR3 protein: ASSHISRADTEAF

J gene: TRBJ1-2
CDR3 length: 11
V gene: TRBV5-8
CDR3 protein: ASSFGRAYGYT

J gene: TRBJ1-4
CDR3 length: 12
V gene: TRBV27
CDR3 protein: ASSTQGVNEKLF

J gene: TRBJ1-5
CDR3 length: 14
V gene: TRBV27
CDR3 protein: ASSLSGTGDNQPQH

J gene: TRBJ1-1
CDR3 length: 12
V gene: TRBV7-8
CDR3 protein: ASSQTGSNTEAF

J gene: TRBJ1-2
CDR3 length: 14
V gene: TRBV11-2
CDR3 protein: ASSLGLGEGVHGYT

J gene: TRBJ1-2
CDR3 length: 13
V gene: TRBV3-1/TRBV3-2
CDR3 protein: ARRDRGHVNYGYT

J gene: TRBJ1-4
CDR3 length: 18
V gene: TRBV21-1
CDR3 protein: ASSKAKAGDQVCGNEKLF

J gene: TRBJ1-3
CDR3 length: 13
V gene: TRBV18
CDR3 protein: ASSPIAGSGNTIY

J gene: TRBJ2-1
CDR3 length: 10
V gene: TRBV2
CDR3 protein: ASYLSYNEQF

J gene: TRBJ2-3
CDR3 length: 13
V gene: TRBV12-5
CDR3 protein: ASGLGTGTTDTQY

J gene: TRBJ2-3
CDR3 length: 11
V gene: TRBV29-1
CDR3 protein: SVGGTGADTQY

J gene: TRBJ2-1
CDR3 length: 10
V gene: TRBV6-2/TRBV6-3
CDR3 protein: ASSSTGGPQF

J gene: TRBJ1-1
CDR3 length: 8
V gene: TRBV9
CDR3 protein: ASTGGSAF

J gene: TRBJ1-6
CDR3 length: 13
V gene: TRBV27
CDR3 protein: ASSLAMGGSSPLH

J gene: TRBJ1-1
CDR3 length: 12
V gene: TRBV6-5
CDR3 protein: ASRPEGSNTEAF

J gene: TRBJ2-5
CDR3 length: 12
V gene: TRBV18
CDR3 protein: ASSPPELVETQY

J gene: TRBJ2-3
CDR3 length: 12
V gene: TRBV6-4
CDR3 protein: ASSDAATPDTQY

J gene: TRBJ2-5
CDR3 length: 14
V gene: TRBV5-4
CDR3 protein: ASSLGGLAGEETQY

J gene: TRBJ2-1
CDR3 length: 10
V gene: TRBV29-1
CDR3 protein: SVASVGGEQF

J gene: TRBJ2-2
CDR3 length: 11
V gene: TRBV6-5
CDR3 protein: ASRGSLTGELF

J gene: TRBJ1-6
CDR3 length: 12
V gene: TRBV7-2
CDR3 protein: ASSLGRTNSPLH

J gene: TRBJ1-6
CDR3 length: 13
V gene: TRBV6-5
CDR3 protein: ASSAAGTGVSPLH

J gene: TRBJ1-6
CDR3 length: 11
V gene: TRBV30
CDR3 protein: AWRPAGVSPLH

J gene: TRBJ1-1
CDR3 length: 13
V gene: TRBV27
CDR3 protein: ASSFTGTGGTEAF

J gene: TRBJ2-1
CDR3 length: 10
V gene: TRBV11-2
CDR3 protein: ASSLSYNEQF

J gene: TRBJ2-5
CDR3 length: 11
V gene: TRBV2
CDR3 protein: ASSLRVFETQY

J gene: TRBJ1-1
CDR3 length: 12
V gene: TRBV28
CDR3 protein: ATKDTPPDTEAF

J gene: TRBJ1-6
CDR3 length: 10
V gene: TRBV9
CDR3 protein: ASSPTDSPLH